Listed below are T cell receptor beta chains from one sample, sequenced in a study of OX40 agonist ivuxolimab in advanced cancers. Sequenced by immunoSEQ multiplex PCR; TCRdb stores in-frame clones only, minus some. The sample carries about 37,000 clones, around 73% recorded once. This sample comprised CD4+ or CD8+ T cells sorted from blood, obtained in a trial of the OX40 agonist ivuxolimab. These receptors were collected from an adult with an advanced solid tumor such as melanoma, head and neck, liver or kidney cancer. The CDR3 runs from the conserved cysteine through the conserved F or W. Each record gives: CDR3 protein, CDR3 DNA, J gene, D gene, clone size, V gene. A D gene is named only where the DNA matches it firmly. Clone sizes are given selectively: once, few, many, or a class where the clone is expanded.

CASSQGFGTDTQYF TGTGCCAGCAGTCAGGGTTTTGGAACAGATACGCAGTATTTT TRBJ2-3 . . TRBV2
CASSLDPGRSNTGELFF TGCGCCAGCAGCTTGGATCCGGGACGATCGAACACCGGGGAGCTGTTTTTT TRBJ2-2 . once TRBV5-1
CAISESNLSAGYTF TGTGCCATCAGTGAGTCCAATCTGTCGGCCGGCTACACCTTC TRBJ1-2 . . TRBV10-3
CASNPGGREKLFF TGTGCCAGCAACCCGGGGGGGCGCGAAAAACTGTTTTTT TRBJ1-4 . once TRBV7-2
CASRVGLANTDTQYF TGTGCCAGCAGAGTAGGGCTAGCAAACACAGATACGCAGTATTTT TRBJ2-3 . . TRBV4-2
CASSPSVLASGRYEQYF TGCGCCAGCAGCCCGAGTGTGTTGGCTAGCGGGAGGTACGAGCAGTACTTC TRBJ2-7 TRBD2 . TRBV4-1
CASSYRTSGASSYNEQFF TGCGCCAGCAGCTATCGGACTAGCGGGGCCAGCTCCTACAATGAGCAGTTCTTC TRBJ2-1 TRBD2 once TRBV4-3
CASSKGRTYEQYF TGTGCCAGCAGCAAAGGACGGACCTACGAGCAGTACTTC TRBJ2-7 . . TRBV5-5
CASSPGLAGGETQYF TGTGCCAGCAGCCCGGGACTAGCGGGAGGGGAGACCCAGTACTTC TRBJ2-5 TRBD2 once TRBV7-3
CASSLAAGTGYEQYF TGTGCCAGCAGCTTAGCTGCTGGGACAGGCTACGAGCAGTACTTC TRBJ2-7 TRBD1 few TRBV7-2
CASSSSPGLGALSYEQYF TGTGCCAGCAGTTCCTCCCCGGGACTAGGAGCCTTATCTTACGAGCAGTACTTC TRBJ2-7 TRBD2 few TRBV28
CASSLGSMNTEAFF TGTGCCAGCAGCTTGGGTAGCATGAACACTGAAGCTTTCTTT TRBJ1-1 . . TRBV5-5
CASSAFTGGLYGYTF TGTGCCAGCAGCGCCTTCACAGGGGGCCTCTACGGCTACACCTTC TRBJ1-2 TRBD1 . TRBV28
CASRETGSEQFF TGTGCCAGCAGGGAGACAGGCAGTGAGCAGTTCTTC TRBJ2-1 . few TRBV2
CASSRGQGAETQYF TGTGCCAGCAGTCGGGGACAGGGGGCCGAGACCCAGTACTTC TRBJ2-5 TRBD1 . TRBV6-1
CASDPDSSGNTIYF TGTGCCAGCGACCCCGACAGCTCTGGAAACACCATATATTTT TRBJ1-3 . . TRBV28
CASSGRDRALGNTIYF TGCGCCAGCAGCGGCCGGGACAGGGCCCTAGGAAACACCATATATTTT TRBJ1-3 TRBD1 . TRBV4-1
CASSQTGRGGYGYTF TGTGCCAGCAGCCAGACGGGACGCGGGGGGTATGGCTACACCTTC TRBJ1-2 . . TRBV16
CASRLSGNTEAFF TGTGCAAGTCGCTTGTCTGGTAACACTGAAGCTTTCTTT TRBJ1-1 . . TRBV12-2
CASTLRLGYGYTF TGTGCCAGCACGCTCCGGTTGGGCTATGGCTACACCTTC TRBJ1-2 . . TRBV27
CASSIESTQETQYF TGTGCCAGTAGTATAGAAAGTACTCAAGAGACCCAGTACTTC TRBJ2-5 . . TRBV19
CASSSMRGEQYF TGTGCCAGCAGCTCGATGAGGGGCGAGCAGTACTTC TRBJ2-7 . . TRBV7-6
CASRSTGQGASNYGYTF TGTGCCAGCAGATCGACTGGACAGGGCGCCTCTAACTATGGCTACACCTTC TRBJ1-2 TRBD1 few TRBV28
CASSLRAFGTDTQYF TGTGCCAGCAGCCTGAGGGCATTTGGCACAGATACGCAGTATTTT TRBJ2-3 . . TRBV13
CASSPGTSGSYEQYF TGTGCCAGCAGTCCCGGGACTAGCGGTTCCTACGAGCAGTACTTC TRBJ2-7 TRBD2 . TRBV27
CASSSGRGRLSGNTIYF TGTGCCAGCAGCTCGGGGAGGGGCAGGCTCTCTGGAAACACCATATATTTT TRBJ1-3 . once TRBV7-9
CASSQLRRFTKSGQRPDF TGTGCCAGCAGTCAATTAAGGCGTTTTACAAAGTCGGGCCAACGTCCTGACTTC TRBJ2-6 . . TRBV6-7
CAITVAASNEQYF TGTGCCATCACGGTAGCGGCCTCTAACGAGCAGTACTTC TRBJ2-7 . many TRBV10-3
CASNPTRGTGLNEQYF TGTGCCAGCAACCCCACTCGCGGGACAGGGCTTAACGAGCAGTACTTC TRBJ2-7 TRBD1 few TRBV7-9
CASSEEGGRRDEQYF TGTGCCAGCAGTGAAGAGGGAGGGCGTCGCGACGAGCAGTACTTC TRBJ2-7 TRBD2 . TRBV6-4
CASSFRTGGYNEQFF TGTGCCAGCAGCTTTAGGACAGGGGGCTACAATGAGCAGTTCTTC TRBJ2-1 TRBD1 . TRBV7-6
CASSLYSETQYF TGTGCCAGCAGCTTATATTCAGAGACCCAGTACTTC TRBJ2-5 . . TRBV7-8
CASQGADYNEQFF TGTGCCAGCCAGGGGGCGGACTACAATGAGCAGTTCTTC TRBJ2-1 TRBD1 . TRBV6-6
CASSVLDTQYF TGTGCCAGCAGTGTGCTAGATACGCAGTATTTT TRBJ2-3 . . TRBV6-1
CALTQLAETLGAQYF TGTGCTCTAACACAACTAGCGGAAACGCTCGGGGCCCAGTACTTC TRBJ2-5 TRBD2 once TRBV7-9
CASSSPSGRAGDEQFF TGTGCCAGCAGTTCCCCCTCCGGGAGGGCCGGCGATGAGCAGTTCTTC TRBJ2-1 TRBD2 few TRBV6-5
CASSPKTSGINLEQYF TGTGCCAGTAGTCCAAAGACTAGCGGGATAAACTTGGAGCAGTACTTC TRBJ2-7 TRBD2 . TRBV19